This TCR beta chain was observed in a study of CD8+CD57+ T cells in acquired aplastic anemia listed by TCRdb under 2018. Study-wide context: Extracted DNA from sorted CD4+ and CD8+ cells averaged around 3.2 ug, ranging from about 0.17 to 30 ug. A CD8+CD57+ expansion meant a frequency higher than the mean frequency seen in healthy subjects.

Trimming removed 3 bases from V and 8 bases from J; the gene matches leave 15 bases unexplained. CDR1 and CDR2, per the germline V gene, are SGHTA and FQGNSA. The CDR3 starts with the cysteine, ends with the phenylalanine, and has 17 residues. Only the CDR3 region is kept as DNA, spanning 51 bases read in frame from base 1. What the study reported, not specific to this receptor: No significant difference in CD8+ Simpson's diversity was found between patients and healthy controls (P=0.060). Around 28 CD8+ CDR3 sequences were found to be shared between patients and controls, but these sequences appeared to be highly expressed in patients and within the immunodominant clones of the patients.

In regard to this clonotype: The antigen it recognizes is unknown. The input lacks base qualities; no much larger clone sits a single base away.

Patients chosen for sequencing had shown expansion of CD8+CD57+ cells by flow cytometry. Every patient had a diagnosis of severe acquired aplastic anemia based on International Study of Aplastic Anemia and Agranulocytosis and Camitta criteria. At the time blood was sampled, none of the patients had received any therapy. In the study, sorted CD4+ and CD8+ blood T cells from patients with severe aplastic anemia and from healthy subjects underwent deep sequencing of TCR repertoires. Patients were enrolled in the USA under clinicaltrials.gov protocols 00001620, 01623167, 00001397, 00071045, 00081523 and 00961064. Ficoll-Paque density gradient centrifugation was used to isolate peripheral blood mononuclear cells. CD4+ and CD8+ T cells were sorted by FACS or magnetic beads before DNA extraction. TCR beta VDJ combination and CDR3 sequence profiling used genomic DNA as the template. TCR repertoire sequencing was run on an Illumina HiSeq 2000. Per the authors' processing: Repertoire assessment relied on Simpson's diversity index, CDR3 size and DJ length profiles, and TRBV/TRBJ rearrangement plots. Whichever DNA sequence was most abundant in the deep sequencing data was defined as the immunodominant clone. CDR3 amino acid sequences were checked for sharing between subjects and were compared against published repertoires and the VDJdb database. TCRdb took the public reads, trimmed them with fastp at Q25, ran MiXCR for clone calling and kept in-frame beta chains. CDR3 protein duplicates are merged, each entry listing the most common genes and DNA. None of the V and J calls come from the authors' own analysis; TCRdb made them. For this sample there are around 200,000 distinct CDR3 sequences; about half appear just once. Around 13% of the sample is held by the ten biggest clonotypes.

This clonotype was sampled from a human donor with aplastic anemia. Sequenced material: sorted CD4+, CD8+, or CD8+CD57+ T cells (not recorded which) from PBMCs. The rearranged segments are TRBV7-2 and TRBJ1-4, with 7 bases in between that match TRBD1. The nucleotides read TGTGCCAGCAGCTTTGCGGGTCAACAGGGGACAAACGAAAAACTGTTTTTT. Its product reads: CASSFAGQQGTNEKLFF.